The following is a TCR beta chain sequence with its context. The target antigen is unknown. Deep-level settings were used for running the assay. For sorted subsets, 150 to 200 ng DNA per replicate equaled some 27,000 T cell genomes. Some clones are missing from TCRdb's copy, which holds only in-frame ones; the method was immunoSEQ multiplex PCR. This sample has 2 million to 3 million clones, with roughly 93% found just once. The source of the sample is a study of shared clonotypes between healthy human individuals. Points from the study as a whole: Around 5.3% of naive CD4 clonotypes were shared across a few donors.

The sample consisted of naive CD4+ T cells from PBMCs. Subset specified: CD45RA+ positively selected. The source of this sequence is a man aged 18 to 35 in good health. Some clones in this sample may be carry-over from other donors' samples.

CDR3 sequence (DNA): TGTGCCAGCACCCGAAGCGGGGCAGAGTCACCCCTCCACTTT. Protein sequence: CASTRSGAESPLHF. The chain carries TRBV27 and TRBJ1-6, with a weak D call TRBD1 (5 bases). CDR3 length: 14 amino acids. V lost 7 bases to trimming and J lost 10 bases, with 17 bases between them. Germline CDR1 is MNHEY and CDR2 is SMNVEV (reference sequence).